The clone carrying this T cell receptor beta chain was observed a few times. Its matching antigen is unknown. The CDR3 runs 13 residues. Looked up from germline, CDR1 is LNHNV and CDR2 is YYDKDF (reference sequence). The V gene lost 5 bases and the J gene lost 7 bases, with 14 bases spanning the gap. The protocol was immunoSEQ multiplex PCR, while the TCRdb copy is restricted to in-frame clones and leaves out a portion. The sample records about 19,000 clones, over 65% being singletons. The data were obtained in a study of PD-1 blockade in classical Hodgkin lymphoma. General study findings and limits: Anyone who began nivolumab under 1 year after ASCT was excluded. Complete responders' diversity at baseline resembled that of newly diagnosed patients.

Noted time point: cycle 4 day 1 (C4D1), after more than 5 weeks of nivolumab. After autologous stem cell transplantation all patients relapsed, and prior brentuximab vedotin exposure differed between cohorts. The authors purified CD4+ T cells from thawed PBMCs by magnetic negative selection. This chain links TRBV15 with TRBJ1-2; D possibly corresponds to TRBD1 (6 bases). This clonotype was obtained from a human donor with classical Hodgkin lymphoma. Material: CD4+ T cells from blood, obtained before the fourth cycle of nivolumab. In DNA, the CDR3 is TGTGCCACCAGCGCCCGTACAGGGTCTGGCTACACCTTC. Protein: CATSARTGSGYTF.